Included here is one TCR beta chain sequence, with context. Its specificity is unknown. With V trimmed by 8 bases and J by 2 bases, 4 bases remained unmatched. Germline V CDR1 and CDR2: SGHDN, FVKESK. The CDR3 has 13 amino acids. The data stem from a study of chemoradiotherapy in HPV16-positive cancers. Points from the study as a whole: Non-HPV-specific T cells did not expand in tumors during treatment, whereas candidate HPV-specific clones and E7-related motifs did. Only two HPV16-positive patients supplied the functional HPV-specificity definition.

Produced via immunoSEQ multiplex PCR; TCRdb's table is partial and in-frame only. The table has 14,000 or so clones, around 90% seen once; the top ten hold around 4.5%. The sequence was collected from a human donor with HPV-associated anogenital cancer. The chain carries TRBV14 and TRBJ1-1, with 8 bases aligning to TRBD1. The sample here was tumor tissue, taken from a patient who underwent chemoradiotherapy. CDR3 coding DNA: TGTGCCAGCGGACAGGGAATCAACACTGAAGCTTTCTTT. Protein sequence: CASGQGINTEAFF.